This T cell receptor (beta chain) stems from a study of T cells after yellow fever vaccination. Turning to the study itself: With SMART-Seq v4 Ultra Low Input, the fractions containing low cell numbers were prepared.

TCRdb reanalysed the 5' RACE reads using MiXCR and keeps one entry per CDR3 protein. The profile shows some 200,000 distinct CDR3 sequences, less than 3.5% of them singletons. V dropped 1 base and J dropped 5 bases, with 15 bases sitting between them. Germline V lookup: CDR1 SGHRS, CDR2 YFSETQ. The CDR3 extends over 16 amino acids. The chain recombines TRBV5-1 with TRBJ2-2; possibly TRBD1 or TRBD2 for D (6 bases each). This receptor was identified in a man aged 18-30 years who received the YFV17D yellow fever vaccine. Sample: CD4+ T cells sorted from PBMCs, taken 10 days after the yellow fever booster vaccination. Here the CDR3 reads CASSLYPGGATGELFF. The DNA of the CDR3 is TGCGCCAGCAGCTTGTACCCCGGGGGCGCGACCGGGGAGCTGTTTTTT.